This TCR beta chain derives from a study of OX40 agonist ivuxolimab in advanced cancers. Study in general: Prior anti-PD-1, anti-PD-L1 or anti-CTLA-4 therapy was allowed; roughly 40% had some.

Any history of autoimmune disease or systemic immunosuppression disqualified patients. TCRdb's copy holds only in-frame clones and misses some; the assay was immunoSEQ multiplex PCR. The sample gives some 42,000 clones, approximately 78% of which show up once; 2.5% to 3% is in the top ten. The CDR3 length is 15 residues. CDR1 and CDR2 (germline): LNHDA, SQIVND (reference sequence). The ends lost 3 bases at V and 9 bases at J; junction bases unmatched: 6. The TCR sequence derives from an adult with an advanced solid tumor such as melanoma, head and neck, liver or kidney cancer. The chain couples TRBV19 to TRBJ2-1; 12 positions match TRBD2. The sequencing used CD4+ or CD8+ T cells sorted from blood, collected in a trial of the OX40 agonist ivuxolimab. CDR3 region: CASSISLAGGSEQFF. The CDR3 nucleotides read TGTGCCAGTAGTATCAGTCTAGCGGGAGGGAGTGAGCAGTTCTTC.